This is a list of T cell receptor beta chains from one sample in a study of control samples from healthy donors and cancer patients. Measured with immunoSEQ multiplex PCR; TCRdb has only the in-frame clones, and not every one. This table has roughly 100,000 clones, around 88% appearing once. Sequenced material: PBMCs. These receptors were collected from a man in his 60s with lung cancer. The CDR3 runs from the conserved cysteine through the conserved F or W. Fields, in order: clone size, J gene, D gene, CDR3 length, V gene, CDR3 protein, CDR3 DNA. D genes are given only for firm matches. A clone size is listed for some rows: how often the clone was seen (once, few, many), or a class if it is expanded.

NA,TRBJ1-5,NA,14,TRBV10-2,CASSPGTLELPQHF,TGCGCCAGCAGTCCCGGGACCCTTGAGCTGCCCCAGCATTTT
NA,TRBJ1-3,NA,12,TRBV20-1,CSASTAGNTIYF,TGCAGTGCGAGTACGGCTGGAAACACCATATATTTT
NA,TRBJ2-5,NA,11,TRBV15,CATSQKETQYF,TGTGCCACCAGCCAAAAAGAGACCCAGTACTTC
NA,TRBJ2-2,TRBD2,16,TRBV5-4,CASSPIGGTNTGELFF,TGTGCCAGCAGCCCGATCGGGGGGACGAACACCGGGGAGCTGTTTTTT
NA,TRBJ1-2,TRBD1,14,TRBV5-1,CASSPDRGEYGYTF,TGCGCCAGCAGTCCCGACAGGGGAGAATATGGCTACACCTTC
NA,TRBJ1-5,NA,13,TRBV27,CASSFSRAEPQHF,TGTGCCAGCAGTTTTTCGAGGGCCGAGCCCCAGCATTTT
few,TRBJ2-7,TRBD1,17,TRBV5-4,CASSSTPRDSETYEQYF,TGTGCCAGCAGCTCGACTCCCCGGGACAGCGAGACCTACGAGCAGTACTTC
NA,TRBJ2-1,TRBD1,14,TRBV6-5,CASRGGQAYNEQFF,TGTGCCAGCAGGGGGGGACAGGCTTACAATGAGCAGTTCTTC
NA,TRBJ2-1,NA,11,TRBV20-1,CSASLGVEQFF,TGCAGTGCTAGCCTGGGAGTTGAGCAGTTCTTC
NA,TRBJ1-1,NA,15,TRBV4-1,CASSQEGDATTEAFF,TGCGCCAGCAGCCAAGAGGGGGACGCGACCACTGAAGCTTTCTTT
NA,TRBJ2-5,NA,17,TRBV4-2,CASSQVLQGDREETQYF,TGTGCCAGCAGCCAAGTACTACAGGGAGATAGGGAAGAGACCCAGTACTTC
NA,TRBJ2-7,NA,12,TRBV18,CASSPANSEQYF,TGTGCCAGCTCACCAGCAAACAGCGAGCAGTACTTC
once,TRBJ2-5,NA,14,TRBV5-1,CASSFQTDQETQYF,TGCGCCAGCAGCTTCCAGACAGACCAAGAGACCCAGTACTTC
once,TRBJ2-2,NA,15,TRBV30,CAWRVGPTNTGELFF,TGTGCCTGGAGGGTGGGCCCAACGAACACCGGGGAGCTGTTTTTT
NA,TRBJ2-5,NA,18,TRBV24-1,CATSDFLGEGQTQETQYF,TGTGCCACCAGTGATTTTCTTGGGGAGGGACAGACTCAAGAGACCCAGTACTTC
NA,TRBJ2-5,TRBD2,15,TRBV3-1/TRBV3-2,CASSQGGLAGLPPYF,TGTGCCAGCAGCCAAGGTGGACTAGCGGGCCTACCACCGTACTTC
NA,TRBJ1-1,NA,12,TRBV12-3/TRBV12-4,CASSFRGTEAFF,TGTGCCAGCAGTTTCCGGGGCACTGAAGCTTTCTTT
NA,TRBJ2-2,NA,16,TRBV5-6,CASSLWRRGYTGELFF,TGTGCCAGCAGCTTGTGGCGCAGGGGATACACCGGGGAGCTGTTTTTT
NA,TRBJ1-2,NA,14,TRBV15,CATSRQGSNYGYTF,TGTGCCACCAGCAGACAGGGGTCCAACTATGGCTACACCTTC
NA,TRBJ2-5,NA,15,TRBV30,CAWSVPRVGQETQYF,TGTGCCTGGAGTGTACCCAGGGTTGGGCAAGAGACCCAGTACTTC
NA,TRBJ2-2,NA,15,TRBV24-1,CATSERGGSTGELFF,TGTGCCACCAGTGAGCGAGGGGGTTCTACCGGGGAGCTGTTTTTT
few,TRBJ1-6,NA,13,TRBV5-5,CASSLATNSPLHF,TGTGCCAGCAGCTTGGCGACCAATTCACCCCTCCACTTT